This entry features one T cell receptor (beta chain) sequence. Only patients with spare fresh-frozen tumor and over two years of follow-up were included. PBMC were collected before vaccination, two weeks after the third vaccination, and at progression. These data originate in a study of glioma-infiltrating T cells after dendritic cell vaccination. Profiled with immunoSEQ multiplex PCR; TCRdb holds only in-frame clones, not every one. The sample has around 100,000 clones; 81% are singletons. Germline V gives CDR1 MGHRA, CDR2 YSYEKL. Unmatched junction bases numbered 6, after V lost 0 bases and J lost 7 bases. The CDR3 is made up of 15 amino acids.

This sample comprised blood, obtained before dendritic cell vaccination. This TCR derives from a human donor with glioblastoma. The chain employs TRBV4-1 and TRBJ1-5; 7 nucleotides match TRBD1. The CDR3 is CASSQEGGRDQPQHF. The CDR3 nucleotides are TGCGCCAGCAGCCAAGAAGGGGGCAGGGACCAGCCCCAGCATTTT.